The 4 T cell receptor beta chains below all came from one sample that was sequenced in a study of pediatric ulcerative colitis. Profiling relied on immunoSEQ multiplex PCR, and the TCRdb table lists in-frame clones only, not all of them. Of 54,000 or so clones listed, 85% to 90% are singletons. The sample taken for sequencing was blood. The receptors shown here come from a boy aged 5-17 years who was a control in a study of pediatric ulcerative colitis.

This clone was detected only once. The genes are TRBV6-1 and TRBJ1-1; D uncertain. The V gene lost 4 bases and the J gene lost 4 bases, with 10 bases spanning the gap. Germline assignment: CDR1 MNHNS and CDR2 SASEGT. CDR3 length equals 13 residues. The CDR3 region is CASSVWSATEAFF. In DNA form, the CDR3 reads TGTGCCAGCAGTGTTTGGTCAGCCACTGAAGCTTTCTTT.

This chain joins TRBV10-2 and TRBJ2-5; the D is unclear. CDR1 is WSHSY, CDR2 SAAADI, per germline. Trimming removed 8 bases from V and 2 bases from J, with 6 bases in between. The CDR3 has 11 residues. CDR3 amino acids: CASARQETQYF. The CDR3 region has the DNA TGCGCCAGCGCTAGACAAGAGACCCAGTACTTC.

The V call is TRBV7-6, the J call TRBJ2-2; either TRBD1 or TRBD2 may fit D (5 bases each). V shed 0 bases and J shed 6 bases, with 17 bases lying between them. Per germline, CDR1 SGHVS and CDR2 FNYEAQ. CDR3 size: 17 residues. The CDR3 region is CASSLAGTGMSAGELFF. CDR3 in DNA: TGTGCCAGCAGCTTAGCGGGGACGGGAATGTCTGCCGGGGAGCTGTTTTTT.

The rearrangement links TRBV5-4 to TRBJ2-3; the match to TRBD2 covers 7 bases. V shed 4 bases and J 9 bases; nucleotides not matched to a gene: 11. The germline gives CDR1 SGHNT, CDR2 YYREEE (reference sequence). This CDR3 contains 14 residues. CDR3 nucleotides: TGTGCCAGCAGCCCAACGGGGGGAACTCAGACGCAGTATTTT. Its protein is CASSPTGGTQTQYF.